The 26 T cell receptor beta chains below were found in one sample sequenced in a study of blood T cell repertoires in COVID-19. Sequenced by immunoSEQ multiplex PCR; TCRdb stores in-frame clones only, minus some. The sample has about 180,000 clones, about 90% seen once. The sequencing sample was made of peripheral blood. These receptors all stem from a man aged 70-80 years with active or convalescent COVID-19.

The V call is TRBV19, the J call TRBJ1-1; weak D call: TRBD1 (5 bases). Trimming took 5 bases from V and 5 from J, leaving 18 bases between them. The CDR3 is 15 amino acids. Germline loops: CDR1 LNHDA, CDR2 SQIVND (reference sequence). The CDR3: CASSLWRGPNTEAFF. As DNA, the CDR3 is TGTGCCAGTAGTCTATGGAGGGGACCGAATACTGAAGCTTTCTTT.

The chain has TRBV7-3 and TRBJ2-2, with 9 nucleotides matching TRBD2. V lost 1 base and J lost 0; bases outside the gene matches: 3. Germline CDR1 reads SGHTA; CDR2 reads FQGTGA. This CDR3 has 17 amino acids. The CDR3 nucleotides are TGTGCCAGCAGCTTAATCCTAGCGGGGACGAACACCGGGGAGCTGTTTTTT. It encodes CASSLILAGTNTGELFF.

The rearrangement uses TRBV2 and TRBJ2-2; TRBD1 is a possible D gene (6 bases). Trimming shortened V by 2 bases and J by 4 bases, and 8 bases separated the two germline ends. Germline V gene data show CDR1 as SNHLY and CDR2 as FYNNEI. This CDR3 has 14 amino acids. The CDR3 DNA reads TGTGCCAGCAGTGAAAGGGGGACCACCGGGGAGCTGTTTTTT. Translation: CASSERGTTGELFF.

CDR3 DNA sequence: TGTGCCAGCAGCACGAACCAGGGTAGGGTTGGCTACAATGAGCAGTTCTTC. This sequence encodes CASSTNQGRVGYNEQFF. The V gene is TRBV7-2, the J gene TRBJ2-1; possibly TRBD1 for D (5 bases). Trimming removed 5 bases at V and 3 bases at J, with 20 bases between. Germline CDR1 reads SGHTA; CDR2 reads FQGNSA. The CDR3 is made up of 17 amino acids.

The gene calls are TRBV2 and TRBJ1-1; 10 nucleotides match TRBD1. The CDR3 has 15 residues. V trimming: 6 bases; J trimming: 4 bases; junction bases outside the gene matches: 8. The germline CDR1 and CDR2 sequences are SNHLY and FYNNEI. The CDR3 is CASSRDRGGSTEAFF. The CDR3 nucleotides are TGTGCCAGCAGCCGGGACAGGGGCGGGAGCACTGAAGCTTTCTTT.

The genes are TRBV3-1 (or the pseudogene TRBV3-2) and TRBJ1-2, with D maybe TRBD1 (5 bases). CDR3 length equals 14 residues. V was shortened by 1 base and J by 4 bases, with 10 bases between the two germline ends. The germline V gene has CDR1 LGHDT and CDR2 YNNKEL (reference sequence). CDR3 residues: CASSQATGAYGYTF. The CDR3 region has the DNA TGTGCCAGCAGCCAAGCTACTGGGGCCTATGGCTACACCTTC.

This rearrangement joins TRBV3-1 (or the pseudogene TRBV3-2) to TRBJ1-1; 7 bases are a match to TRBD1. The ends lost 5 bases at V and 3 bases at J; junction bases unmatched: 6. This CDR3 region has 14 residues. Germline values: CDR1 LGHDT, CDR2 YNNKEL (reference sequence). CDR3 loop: CASSWYDRDTEAFF. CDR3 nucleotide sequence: TGTGCCAGCAGCTGGTATGACAGGGACACTGAAGCTTTCTTT.

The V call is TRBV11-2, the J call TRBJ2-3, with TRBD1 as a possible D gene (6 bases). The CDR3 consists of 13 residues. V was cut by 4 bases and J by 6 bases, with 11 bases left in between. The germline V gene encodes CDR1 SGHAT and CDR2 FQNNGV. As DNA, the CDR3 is TGTGCCAGCAGCTCGTACAGGGTGGATACGCAGTATTTT. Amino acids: CASSSYRVDTQYF.

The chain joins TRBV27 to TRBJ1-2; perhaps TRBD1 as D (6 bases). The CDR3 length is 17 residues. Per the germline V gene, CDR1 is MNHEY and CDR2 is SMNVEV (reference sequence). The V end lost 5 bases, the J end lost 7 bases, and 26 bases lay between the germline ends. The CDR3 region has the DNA TGTGCCAGCAGTCCCCGGGGGGGCGCCCCCCGGGATATTGGCTACACCTTC. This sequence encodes CASSPRGGAPRDIGYTF.

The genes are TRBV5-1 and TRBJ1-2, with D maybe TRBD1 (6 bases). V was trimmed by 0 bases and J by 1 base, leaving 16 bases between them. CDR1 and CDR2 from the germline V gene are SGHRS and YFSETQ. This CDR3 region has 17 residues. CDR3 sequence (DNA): TGCGCCAGCAGCTTGGGCCCCGGGACATCTTATAACTATGGCTACACCTTC. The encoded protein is CASSLGPGTSYNYGYTF.

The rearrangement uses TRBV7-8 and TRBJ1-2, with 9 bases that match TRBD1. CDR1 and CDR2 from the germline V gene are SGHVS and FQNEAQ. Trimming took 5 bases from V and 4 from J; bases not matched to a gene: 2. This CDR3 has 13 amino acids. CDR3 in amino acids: CASSRDRVYGYTF. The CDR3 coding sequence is TGTGCCAGCAGCCGGGACAGGGTCTATGGCTACACCTTC.

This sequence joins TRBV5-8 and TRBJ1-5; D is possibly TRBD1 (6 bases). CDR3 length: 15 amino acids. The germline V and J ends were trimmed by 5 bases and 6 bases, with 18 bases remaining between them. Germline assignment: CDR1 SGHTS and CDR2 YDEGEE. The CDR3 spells CASSHQGREGQPQHF. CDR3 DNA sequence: TGTGCCAGCAGTCACCAGGGGCGCGAGGGTCAGCCCCAGCATTTT.

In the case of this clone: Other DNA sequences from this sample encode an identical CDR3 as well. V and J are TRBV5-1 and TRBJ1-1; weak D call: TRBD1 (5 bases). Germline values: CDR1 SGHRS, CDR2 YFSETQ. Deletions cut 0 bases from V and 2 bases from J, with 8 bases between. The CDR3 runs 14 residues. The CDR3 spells CASSLAGGNTEAFF. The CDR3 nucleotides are TGCGCCAGCAGCTTGGCGGGGGGTAACACTGAAGCTTTCTTT.

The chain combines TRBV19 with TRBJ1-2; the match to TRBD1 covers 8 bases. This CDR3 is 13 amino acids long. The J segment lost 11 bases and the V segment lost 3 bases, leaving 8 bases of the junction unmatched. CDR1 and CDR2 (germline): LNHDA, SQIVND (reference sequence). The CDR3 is CASSIRDRSTYTF. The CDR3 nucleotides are TGTGCCAGTAGTATCCGGGACAGGTCAACTTACACCTTC. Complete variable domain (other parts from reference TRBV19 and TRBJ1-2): DGGITQSPKYLFRKEGQNVTLSCEQNLNHDAMYWYRQDPGQGLRLIYYSQIVNDFQKGDIAEGYSVSREKKESFPLTVTSAQKNPTAFYLCASSIRDRSTYTFGSGTRLTVV.

Here the CDR3 reads CASSLGRQAMHEQYF. The CDR3 DNA reads as TGTGCCAGCAGCTTGGGGAGACAGGCCATGCACGAGCAGTACTTC. V is TRBV11-3 and J is TRBJ2-7, with TRBD1 as a possible D gene (6 bases). Per the germline V gene, CDR1 is SGHNT and CDR2 is YENEEA. V was cut by 3 bases and J by 5 bases, with 17 bases left in between. The CDR3 runs to 15 residues.

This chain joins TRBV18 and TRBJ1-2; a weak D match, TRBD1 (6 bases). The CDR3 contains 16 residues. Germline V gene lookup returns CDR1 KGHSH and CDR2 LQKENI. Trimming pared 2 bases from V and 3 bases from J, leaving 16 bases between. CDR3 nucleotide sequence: TGTGCCAGCTCACCAAAACTAGACAGGCCCTACTATGGCTACACCTTC. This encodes CASSPKLDRPYYGYTF.

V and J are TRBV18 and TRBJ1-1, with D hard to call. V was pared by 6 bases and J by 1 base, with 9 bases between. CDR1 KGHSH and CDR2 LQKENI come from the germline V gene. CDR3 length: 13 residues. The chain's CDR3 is CASSGRENTEAFF. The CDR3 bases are TGTGCCAGCTCCGGACGGGAGAACACTGAAGCTTTCTTT.

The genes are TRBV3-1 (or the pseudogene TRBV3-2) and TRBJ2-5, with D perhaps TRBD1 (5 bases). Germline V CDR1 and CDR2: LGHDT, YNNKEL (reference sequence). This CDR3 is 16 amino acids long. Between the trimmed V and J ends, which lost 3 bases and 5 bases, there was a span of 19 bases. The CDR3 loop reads CASSHKIGQGWETQYF. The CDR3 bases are TGTGCCAGCAGCCACAAAATAGGGCAGGGCTGGGAGACCCAGTACTTC.

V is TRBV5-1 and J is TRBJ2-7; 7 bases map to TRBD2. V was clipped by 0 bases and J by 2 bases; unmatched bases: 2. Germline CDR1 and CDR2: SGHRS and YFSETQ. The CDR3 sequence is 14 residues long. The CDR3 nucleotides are TGCGCCAGCAGCTTGGTAGCGGGCGCCTACGAGCAGTACTTC. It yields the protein CASSLVAGAYEQYF. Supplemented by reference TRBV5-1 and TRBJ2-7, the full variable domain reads KAGVTQTPRYLIKTRGQQVTLSCSPISGHRSVSWYQQTPGQGLQFLFEYFSETQRNKGNFPGRFSGRQFSNSRSEMNVSTLELGDSALYLCASSLVAGAYEQYFGPGTRLTVT.

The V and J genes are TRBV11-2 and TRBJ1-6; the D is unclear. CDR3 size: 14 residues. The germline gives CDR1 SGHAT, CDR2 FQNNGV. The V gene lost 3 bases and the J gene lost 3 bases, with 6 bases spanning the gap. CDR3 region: CASSLTGYNSPLHF. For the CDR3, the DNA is TGTGCCAGCAGCTTGACGGGCTATAATTCACCCCTCCACTTT.

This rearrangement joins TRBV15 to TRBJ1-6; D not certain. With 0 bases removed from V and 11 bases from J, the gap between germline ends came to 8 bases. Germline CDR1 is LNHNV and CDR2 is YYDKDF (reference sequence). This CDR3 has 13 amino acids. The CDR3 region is CATSRDGPTPLHF. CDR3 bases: TGTGCCACCAGCAGAGATGGGCCGACACCCCTCCACTTT.

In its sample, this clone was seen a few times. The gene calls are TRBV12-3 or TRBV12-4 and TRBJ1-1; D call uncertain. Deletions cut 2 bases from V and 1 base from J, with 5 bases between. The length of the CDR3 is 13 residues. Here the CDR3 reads CASSLRSNTEAFF. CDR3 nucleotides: TGTGCCAGCAGTTTACGGTCGAACACTGAAGCTTTCTTT.

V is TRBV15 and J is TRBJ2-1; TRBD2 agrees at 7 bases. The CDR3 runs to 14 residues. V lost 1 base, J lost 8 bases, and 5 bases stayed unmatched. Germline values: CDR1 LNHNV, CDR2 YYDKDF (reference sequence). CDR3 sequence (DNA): TGTGCCACCAGCAGAGGGACTAGGATCGATGAGCAGTTCTTC. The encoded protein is CATSRGTRIDEQFF. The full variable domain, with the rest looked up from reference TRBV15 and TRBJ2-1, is DAMVIQNPRYQVTQFGKPVTLSCSQTLNHNVMYWYQQKSSQAPKLLFHYYDKDFNNEADTPDNFQSRRPNTSFCFLDIRSPGLGDTAMYLCATSRGTRIDEQFFGPGTRLTVL.

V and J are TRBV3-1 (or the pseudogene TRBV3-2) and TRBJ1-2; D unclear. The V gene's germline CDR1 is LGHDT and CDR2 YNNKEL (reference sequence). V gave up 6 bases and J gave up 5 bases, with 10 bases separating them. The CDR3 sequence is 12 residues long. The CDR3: CASSPDNYGYTF. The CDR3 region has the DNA TGTGCCAGCAGTCCCGACAATTATGGCTACACCTTC.

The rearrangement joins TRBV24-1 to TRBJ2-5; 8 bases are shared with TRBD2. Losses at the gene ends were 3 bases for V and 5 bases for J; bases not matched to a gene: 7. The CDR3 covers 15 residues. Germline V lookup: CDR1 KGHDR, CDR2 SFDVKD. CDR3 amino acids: CATSDRGLVRETQYF. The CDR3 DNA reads TGTGCCACCAGTGATCGGGGACTAGTACGGGAGACCCAGTACTTC.

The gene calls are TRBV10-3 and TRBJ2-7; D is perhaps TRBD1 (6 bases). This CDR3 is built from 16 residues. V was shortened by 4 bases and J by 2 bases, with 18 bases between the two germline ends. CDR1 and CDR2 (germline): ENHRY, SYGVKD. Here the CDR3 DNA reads TGTGCCATCAGTGGGCAGGGACAACTGGATACCTACGAGCAGTACTTC. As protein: CAISGQGQLDTYEQYF.